Each of the 28 T cell receptor beta chains below was sequenced from the same sample in a study of tumor-infiltrating lymphocytes in localized non-small cell lung cancer. Generated by immunoSEQ multiplex PCR, the TCRdb table keeps only in-frame clones and is missing some. The sample lists some 9,500 clones, almost 80% seen once, with 9.8% in the top ten. Source material: lung tumor tissue. The receptors were sampled from a human donor with non-small cell lung cancer.

The chain links TRBV29-1 to TRBJ2-7; TRBD1 aligns across 7 bases. The CDR3 runs to 12 residues. V shed 6 bases and J 4 bases; nucleotides not matched to a gene: 6. Germline V CDR1 and CDR2: SQVTM, ANQGSEA. The CDR3 sequence is CSVRDRIYEQYF. DNA of the CDR3: TGCAGCGTCCGGGACAGAATTTACGAGCAGTACTTC.

J is TRBJ1-1 and V is TRBV5-1; D is possibly TRBD1 (5 bases). The V end was cut by 1 base, the J end by 4 bases, with 20 bases between. The CDR3 runs 17 residues. Germline V lookup: CDR1 SGHRS, CDR2 YFSETQ. DNA of the CDR3: TGCGCCAGCAGCTTGTATCTTCGGCAGGGATCCGGCACTGAAGCTTTCTTT. Residues: CASSLYLRQGSGTEAFF.

This clone occurred once. The chain has TRBV6-6 and TRBJ2-7; TRBD1 aligns across 7 bases. Germline CDR1 is MNHNY and CDR2 is SVGAGI (reference sequence). This CDR3 has 15 amino acids. Trimming removed 6 bases from V and 0 bases from J; junction bases left unmatched: 8. The CDR3, as DNA: TGTGCCAGCAGCAAGCTGACAGGGTTCTCCTACGAGCAGTACTTC. Amino acid sequence: CASSKLTGFSYEQYF.

In its sample, this clone was seen a few times. The gene calls are TRBV18 and TRBJ2-5; TRBD2 aligns across 8 bases. The CDR3 loop spans 16 amino acids. Looked up from germline, CDR1 is KGHSH and CDR2 is LQKENI. Trimming removed 1 base from V and 2 bases from J; junction bases left unmatched: 6. CDR3 bases: TGTGCCAGCTCACCACTCGCGATAGCGGGGCAAGAGACCCAGTACTTC. Its translation: CASSPLAIAGQETQYF.

This chain links TRBV7-8 with TRBJ1-2; D unclear. The germline gives CDR1 SGHVS, CDR2 FQNEAQ. CDR3 size: 14 residues. V was pared by 5 bases and J by 5 bases, with 15 bases between. This CDR3 is CASSPGGGFYGYTF. The CDR3 DNA follows: TGTGCCAGCAGCCCGGGTGGCGGCTTTTATGGCTACACCTTC.

The rearrangement joins TRBV6-6 to TRBJ2-7, with 10 bases aligning to TRBD1. In germline, CDR1 is MNHNY, CDR2 SVGAGI (reference sequence). The CDR3 runs 14 residues. The V and J ends lost 2 bases and 6 bases, in that order; junction bases with no gene match: 4. The CDR3 loop is CASSYGTGASEQYF. CDR3 in DNA: TGTGCCAGCAGTTACGGGACAGGGGCCTCCGAGCAGTACTTC.

V gene TRBV2 combines with J gene TRBJ1-1; 7 bases are shared with TRBD1. CDR1 and CDR2 (germline): SNHLY, FYNNEI. The CDR3 is 14 residues long. With V trimmed by 8 bases and J by 0 bases, 6 bases remained unmatched. In nucleotides, the CDR3 is TGTGCCAGCGGAAAGGGGGCGGTGAACACTGAAGCTTTCTTT. Encoded protein: CASGKGAVNTEAFF.

This clone appeared a single time. V usage is TRBV9 and J usage is TRBJ1-3; no clear D. V was pared by 4 bases and J by 4 bases, with 15 bases between. Per germline, CDR1 SGDLS and CDR2 YYNGEE. This CDR3 has 15 amino acids. This CDR3 reads CASSPPGTPGNTIYF. The CDR3 DNA is TGTGCCAGCAGCCCTCCCGGAACCCCGGGAAACACCATATATTTT.

This rearrangement joins TRBV19 to TRBJ2-7; tentatively, D is TRBD1 (5 bases). V lost 4 bases, J lost 6 bases, and 10 bases lay in between. The CDR3 runs to 12 residues. Germline lookup yields CDR1 LNHDA and CDR2 SQIVND (reference sequence). As DNA, the CDR3 is TGTGCCAGTAGTACGAATAGGGGCGAGCAGTACTTC. This translates into CASSTNRGEQYF.

The rearrangement joins TRBV30 to TRBJ2-7; D is perhaps TRBD1 or TRBD2 (5 bases each). V dropped 4 bases and J dropped 4 bases, with 23 bases sitting between them. This CDR3 has 16 residues. Germline values: CDR1 GTSNPN, CDR2 SVGIG (reference sequence). In DNA form, the CDR3 reads TGTGCCTGGAATGAGGAATCGGGGCGGAATAGGTACGAGCAGTACTTC. Translation: CAWNEESGRNRYEQYF.

V gene TRBV11-2 combines with J gene TRBJ1-1; no firm D call. CDR1 and CDR2 from the germline V gene are SGHAT and FQNNGV. The CDR3 extends over 12 amino acids. The ends were cut back, 2 bases at V and 8 bases at J, with 9 bases in the middle. CDR3 sequence (DNA): TGTGCCAGCAGCTTAAGGGTGGGGGAAGCTTTCTTT. This gives the protein CASSLRVGEAFF.

This clone showed up just once. The V and J genes are TRBV7-2 and TRBJ1-6; possibly TRBD1 for D (5 bases). V lost 1 base and J lost 4, with 14 bases in between. The CDR3 runs 17 residues. Germline-derived CDR1 and CDR2 are SGHTA and FQGNSA. CDR3 in DNA: TGTGCCAGCAGCTTAGGTTCAGGGCCTCTATATAATTCACCCCTCCACTTT. Translation gives CASSLGSGPLYNSPLHF.

In its sample, this clone was seen a few times. The V gene is TRBV4-2, the J gene TRBJ2-7, with 12 bases matching TRBD2. The CDR3 is 16 residues long. CDR1 and CDR2 from the germline V gene are LGHNA and YNFKEQ. V lost 0 bases, J lost 6 bases, and 6 bases stayed unmatched. The CDR3 bases are TGTGCCAGCAGCCAAGATCTGGCTAGCGGGAGGGGCGAGCAGTACTTC. Protein product: CASSQDLASGRGEQYF.

The J gene is TRBJ2-3, the V gene TRBV19, with TRBD1 identical over 10 bases. The CDR3 length is 16 residues. J gave up 1 base and V 6 bases, and 7 bases lay outside the gene matches. Germline-derived CDR1 and CDR2 are LNHDA and SQIVND (reference sequence). The CDR3 spells CASRTPGTGGTDTQYF. The CDR3 DNA follows: TGTGCCAGTAGGACCCCCGGGACAGGGGGCACAGATACGCAGTATTTT.

The V call is TRBV5-8, the J call TRBJ1-2, with 8 bases that match TRBD1. Looked up from germline, CDR1 is SGHTS and CDR2 is YDEGEE. The CDR3 has 16 residues. The trim removed 1 base at V and 7 bases at J, leaving 12 bases unmatched. CDR3 DNA sequence: TGTGCCAGCAGCTTGTCCGGGAGTGGACAGGGCGCTGGCTACACCTTC. Its translation: CASSLSGSGQGAGYTF. Variable domain in full (rest from reference TRBV5-8 and TRBJ1-2): EAGVTQSPTHLIKTRGQQATLRCSPISGHTSVYWYQQALGLGLQFLLWYDEGEERNRGNFPPRFSGRQFPNYSSELNVNALELEDSALYLCASSLSGSGQGAGYTFGSGTRLTVV.

The gene calls are TRBV6-1 and TRBJ1-2; D is undetermined. The CDR3 spans 12 residues. V lost 4 bases, J lost 4 bases, and 7 bases lay in between. CDR1 is MNHNS, CDR2 SASEGT, per germline. CDR3 residues: CASSAQLYGYTF. DNA for the CDR3: TGTGCCAGCAGTGCACAGCTCTATGGCTACACCTTC.

J is TRBJ2-2 and V is TRBV5-6; TRBD1 agrees at 10 bases. V was pared by 6 bases and J by 5 bases, with 7 bases of the junction left unmatched. This CDR3 has 15 residues. Germline V lookup: CDR1 SGHDT, CDR2 YYEEEE. The CDR3 DNA sequence: TGTGCCAGCAACCCTCCGGGACAGGGGACCGGGGAGCTGTTTTTT. Amino acid sequence: CASNPPGQGTGELFF. Looking up the rest from reference TRBV5-6 and TRBJ2-2 gives the full variable domain: DAGVTQSPTHLIKTRGQQVTLRCSPKSGHDTVSWYQQALGQGPQFIFQYYEEEERQRGNFPDRFSGHQFPNYSSELNVNALLLGDSALYLCASNPPGQGTGELFFGEGSRLTVL.

The chain combines TRBV4-3 with TRBJ1-1; D might be TRBD1 (5 bases). V lost 4 bases, J lost 4 bases, and 19 bases lay in between. The CDR3 contains 16 residues. Per the germline V gene, CDR1 is LGHNA and CDR2 is YSLEER. CDR3 nucleotide sequence: TGCGCCAGCAGCCCTCGGACATCCGCGGCCAGCACTGAAGCTTTCTTT. It translates to CASSPRTSAASTEAFF.

The chain joins TRBV11-3 to TRBJ2-2; TRBD2 agrees at 8 bases. The CDR3 has 16 residues. CDR1 is SGHNT, CDR2 YENEEA, per germline. V shed 5 bases and J 5 bases; nucleotides not matched to a gene: 10. In DNA form, the CDR3 reads TGTGCCAGCAGCGCATCCGGGACTAGGGATACCGGGGAGCTGTTTTTT. Amino acids: CASSASGTRDTGELFF.

The chain carries TRBV28 and TRBJ1-1, with TRBD1 matching over 10 bases. The CDR3 is made up of 14 amino acids. Germline V gives CDR1 MDHEN, CDR2 SYDVKM. Germline trimming cut 6 bases from V and 4 bases from J; bases unmatched to any gene: 5. The CDR3 DNA follows: TGTGCCAGCAGGCCGACAGGGGGCTTCACTGAAGCTTTCTTT. Encoded protein: CASRPTGGFTEAFF. The full variable domain, with the rest looked up from reference TRBV28 and TRBJ1-1, is DVKVTQSSRYLVKRTGEKVFLECVQDMDHENMFWYRQDPGLGLRLIYFSYDVKMKEKGDIPEGYSVSREKKERFSLILESASTNQTSMYLCASRPTGGFTEAFFGQGTRLTVV.

This clone was observed a few times. CDR3 DNA sequence: TGTGCCAGCAGCCTCACAGGGGGCGATCGGGAAGCTTTCTTT. This translates into CASSLTGGDREAFF. The V call is TRBV4-2, the J call TRBJ1-1; 9 nucleotides agree with TRBD1. V was pared by 4 bases and J by 8 bases, with 8 bases of the junction left unmatched. The CDR3 has 14 residues. Germline V lookup: CDR1 LGHNA, CDR2 YNFKEQ.

CDR3 amino acids: CASSLEPREATGELFF. The CDR3 DNA sequence: TGTGCCAGCAGCTTAGAGCCACGGGAGGCCACCGGGGAGCTGTTTTTT. V and J are TRBV11-3 and TRBJ2-2, with 7 positions matching TRBD2. Germline loops: CDR1 SGHNT, CDR2 YENEEA. The CDR3 is made up of 16 amino acids. With 0 bases clipped from V and 4 bases from J, the junction kept 5 bases outside the gene matches.

The V call is TRBV7-8, the J call TRBJ2-1; 7 bases are shared with TRBD1. The CDR3 extends over 17 amino acids. The trim removed 3 bases at V and 5 bases at J, leaving 13 bases unmatched. The germline V gene encodes CDR1 SGHVS and CDR2 FQNEAQ. The CDR3 reads CASSFSSKGTVHNEQFF. CDR3 in DNA: TGTGCCAGCAGCTTTAGTTCAAAGGGGACAGTTCACAATGAGCAGTTCTTC.

This sequence joins TRBV6-6 and TRBJ2-5; TRBD1 matches at 7 bases. Trimming cost V 2 bases and J 3 bases; bases outside gene matches: 6. There are 15 residues in the CDR3. The germline gives CDR1 MNHNY, CDR2 SVGAGI (reference sequence). The CDR3 is CASSYPTGTEETQYF. The CDR3 DNA follows: TGTGCCAGCAGTTACCCGACCGGGACAGAAGAGACCCAGTACTTC.

The chain carries TRBV30 and TRBJ1-5; D is undetermined. V lost 5 bases to trimming and J lost 3 bases, with 11 bases between them. There are 13 residues in the CDR3. The V gene's germline CDR1 is GTSNPN and CDR2 SVGIG (reference sequence). Here the CDR3 reads CAWQSSYNQPQHF. CDR3 DNA sequence: TGTGCCTGGCAAAGTTCCTACAATCAGCCCCAGCATTTT.

V gene TRBV27 combines with J gene TRBJ1-4; D not resolved. CDR3 length equals 15 residues. Germline V lookup: CDR1 MNHEY, CDR2 SMNVEV (reference sequence). The V gene lost 5 bases and the J gene lost 2 bases, with 12 bases spanning the gap. The CDR3: CASSQRRLTNEKLFF. The CDR3 DNA reads TGTGCCAGCAGTCAGCGGAGACTGACTAATGAAAAACTGTTTTTT.

This chain joins TRBV9 and TRBJ2-1, with unresolved D. The V and J ends lost 4 bases and 4 bases respectively, with 9 bases between them. Germline V gene data show CDR1 as SGDLS and CDR2 as YYNGEE. The CDR3 runs 13 residues. In nucleotides, the CDR3 is TGTGCCAGCAGCCTCTCAGGATACAATGAGCAGTTCTTC. It is translated as CASSLSGYNEQFF. The whole variable domain, remainder taken from reference TRBV9 and TRBJ2-1, is DSGVTQTPKHLITATGQRVTLRCSPRSGDLSVYWYQQSLDQGLQFLIQYYNGEERAKGNILERFSAQQFPDLHSELNLSSLELGDSALYFCASSLSGYNEQFFGPGTRLTVL.

The V call is TRBV5-6, the J call TRBJ2-2, with D perhaps matching TRBD2 (5 bases). The ends were cut back, 4 bases at V and 2 bases at J, with 12 bases in the middle. The CDR3 totals 15 residues. Germline V CDR1 and CDR2: SGHDT, YYEEEE. The CDR3, as DNA: TGTGCCAGCAGCACCTTAACTAGAAACACCGGGGAGCTGTTTTTT. Its translation is CASSTLTRNTGELFF.